Shown below are 14 T cell receptor beta chains from a single sample sequenced in a study of T cells after yellow fever vaccination. From the 5' RACE reads, TCRdb called clonotypes with MiXCR, one entry per CDR3 protein. Here the sample spans fewer than 650,000 distinct CDR3 sequences, just over 20% being singletons. This material consisted of PBMCs, taken 21 days after the first yellow fever vaccination. These receptors were obtained from a man between 18 and 29 years old who received the YFV17D yellow fever vaccine.

The table lists this clonotype with a few counts. The V and J genes are TRBV3-1 and TRBJ1-6; 11 bases align to TRBD1. CDR3 length: 14 amino acids. Germline V gene sequence: CDR1 LGHDT, CDR2 YNNKEL (reference sequence). V lost 5 bases to trimming and J lost 10 bases; unmatched junction nucleotides: 4. CDR3 DNA: TGTGCCAGCAGCGGGACAGGGGGGGACTCACCCCTCCACTTT. Translated, it gives CASSGTGGDSPLHF.

Only a few counts were recorded for this clonotype. The chain uses TRBV6-1 and TRBJ1-5, with a tentative D call TRBD1 (5 bases). The germline CDR1 and CDR2 sequences are MNHNS and SASEGT. The germline V and J ends were trimmed by 4 bases and 9 bases, with 13 bases remaining between them. This CDR3 is 13 amino acids long. Here the CDR3 DNA reads TGTGCCAGCAGTGGGGGAGGGGTCTGGCCCCAGCATTTT. Its translation: CASSGGGVWPQHF.

In this sample, this clonotype turned up a few times. The V gene is TRBV3-1, the J gene TRBJ1-6; D not certain. Trimming shortened V by 2 bases and J by 0 bases, and 14 bases separated the two germline ends. Per the germline V gene, CDR1 is LGHDT and CDR2 is YNNKEL (reference sequence). The CDR3 loop spans 18 amino acids. The chain's CDR3 is CASSQQTGTSSYNSPLHF. CDR3 DNA sequence: TGTGCCAGCAGCCAACAAACCGGTACGAGCTCCTATAATTCACCCCTCCACTTT. The complete variable domain, with remaining parts taken from reference TRBV3-1 and TRBJ1-6, reads DTAVSQTPKYLVTQMGNDKSIKCEQNLGHDTMYWYKQDSKKFLKIMFSYNNKELIINETVPNRFSPKSPDKAHLNLHINSLELGDSAVYFCASSQQTGTSSYNSPLHFGNGTRLTVT.

V and J are TRBV7-2 and TRBJ2-5; D uncertain. The CDR3 contains 15 residues. Germline values: CDR1 SGHTA, CDR2 FQGNSA. V lost 2 bases and J lost 4, with 14 bases in between. The CDR3 DNA follows: TGTGCCAGCAGCTTATCCGGTCCGGGCCGAGAGACCCAGTACTTC. Translation: CASSLSGPGRETQYF.

This clonotype was seen only a few times. This chain links TRBV10-3 with TRBJ1-1; tentative D call: TRBD1 (5 bases). Trimming took 8 bases from V and 1 from J, leaving 11 bases between them. This CDR3 has 13 amino acids. Germline values: CDR1 ENHRY, CDR2 SYGVKD. CDR3 DNA sequence: TGTGCCATCGAAGGGGAAGGGAACACTGAAGCTTTCTTT. Its protein is CAIEGEGNTEAFF.

This clonotype was observed a few times. The chain combines TRBV4-2 with TRBJ1-4; possibly TRBD1 for D (5 bases). Germline values: CDR1 LGHNA, CDR2 YNFKEQ. This CDR3 contains 13 residues. The germline V and J ends were trimmed by 0 bases and 8 bases, with 7 bases remaining between them. The CDR3 loop is CASSQDGAEKLFF. CDR3 coding DNA: TGTGCCAGCAGCCAAGATGGGGCGGAAAAACTGTTTTTT.

This clonotype was seen more than once but under ten times. The CDR3 DNA sequence: TGTGCCAGCAGCGCTCCCCTAGCGGGGGGGAGCACAGATACGCAGTATTTT. Encoded protein: CASSAPLAGGSTDTQYF. V gene TRBV9 combines with J gene TRBJ2-3; TRBD2 matches at 12 bases. Germline V gene data show CDR1 as SGDLS and CDR2 as YYNGEE. Trimming at V came to 3 bases and at J to 0 bases, leaving 5 bases not matched to a gene. The CDR3 consists of 17 residues.

This sequence joins TRBV29-1 and TRBJ2-1; 8 bases fit TRBD2. Germline CDR1 is SQVTM and CDR2 is ANQGSEA. The CDR3 totals 17 residues. After removal of 5 bases from V and 7 bases from J, the junction contained 19 bases not matched to a gene. CDR3 DNA: TGCAGCGTTAAAATGATATTCAGTAGCGGGGTCGGTAATGAGCAGTTCTTC. Translating gives CSVKMIFSSGVGNEQFF.

The chain joins TRBV20-1 to TRBJ2-2; 8 bases are a match to TRBD1. The length of the CDR3 is 14 residues. With V trimmed by 2 bases and J by 7 bases, 6 bases remained unmatched. CDR1 is DFQATT and CDR2 is SNEGSKA in the germline V gene (reference sequence). Here the CDR3 reads CSARLQGADGELFF. Here the CDR3 DNA reads TGCAGTGCTAGATTGCAGGGGGCCGACGGGGAGCTGTTTTTT.

There are a few counts of this clonotype. This chain links TRBV5-5 with TRBJ2-1; no reliable D call. This CDR3 contains 14 residues. V lost 1 base and J 5 bases, leaving 10 bases between the germline ends. Germline CDR1 and CDR2: SGHKS and YYEKEE (reference sequence). CDR3 nucleotide sequence: TGTGCCAGCAGCTTGTGGTCACAGAACAATGAGCAGTTCTTC. Its protein is CASSLWSQNNEQFF.

This clonotype was found a few times. This chain joins TRBV27 and TRBJ2-7; D might be TRBD1 (6 bases). The CDR3 is 14 amino acids. Germline assignment: CDR1 MNHEY and CDR2 SMNVEV (reference sequence). The CDR3 bases are TGTGCACCACCCATCTCGACAGGCCAGCGGGAGCAGTACGTC. It yields the protein CAPPISTGQREQYV.

This clonotype came up a few times. An end of the junction differs from the germline gene, which may be a read error. The chain's CDR3 is CASSFKATGAFF. For the CDR3, the DNA is TGTGCCAGCAGTTTTAAGGCGACTGGAGCTTTCTTT. V usage is TRBV28 and J usage is TRBJ1-1; D not certain. The CDR3 totals 12 residues. CDR1 and CDR2 from the germline V gene are MDHEN and SYDVKM.

J is TRBJ2-3 and V is TRBV11-3, with TRBD2 identical over 15 bases. CDR3 length: 17 residues. The ends lost 5 bases at V and 4 bases at J; junction bases unmatched: 7. In germline, CDR1 is SGHNT, CDR2 YENEEA. CDR3 protein: CASSQRTSGGASDTQYF. The DNA for the CDR3 is TGTGCCAGCAGCCAAAGGACTAGCGGGGGGGCTTCAGATACGCAGTATTTT.

The chain couples TRBV6-2 or TRBV6-3 to TRBJ2-7, with no clear D. V lost 8 bases and J lost 0, with 11 bases in between. Germline CDR1 MNHEY, CDR2 SVGEGT. The length of the CDR3 is 13 residues. CDR3 DNA sequence: TGTGCCAGCCGGGCCTCTAGCTCCTACGAGCAGTACGTC. It translates to CASRASSSYEQYV.